The entry below gives a single T cell receptor (beta chain) sequence along with its context. Trimming removed 9 bases at V and 4 bases at J, with 21 bases between. The V gene's germline CDR1 is LNHDA and CDR2 SQIVND (reference sequence). The CDR3 loop spans 15 amino acids. Assay used: immunoSEQ multiplex PCR; TCRdb lists only in-frame clones, some missing. The data show approximately 490,000 clones, around 78% seen once. This specimen belongs to a study of shared T cell receptors in the human thymus. The sample was also linked to a second study, of human thymus T cells.

This sequence originates from a boy younger than two with a congenital heart defect. The rearrangement joins TRBV19 to TRBJ2-5; D perhaps matches TRBD2 (6 bases). Sequenced material: thymocytes. CDR3 nucleotide sequence: TGTGCCAGCGCGAGCGATACAGGAGCGGGAGAGACCCAGTACTTC. It encodes CASASDTGAGETQYF.